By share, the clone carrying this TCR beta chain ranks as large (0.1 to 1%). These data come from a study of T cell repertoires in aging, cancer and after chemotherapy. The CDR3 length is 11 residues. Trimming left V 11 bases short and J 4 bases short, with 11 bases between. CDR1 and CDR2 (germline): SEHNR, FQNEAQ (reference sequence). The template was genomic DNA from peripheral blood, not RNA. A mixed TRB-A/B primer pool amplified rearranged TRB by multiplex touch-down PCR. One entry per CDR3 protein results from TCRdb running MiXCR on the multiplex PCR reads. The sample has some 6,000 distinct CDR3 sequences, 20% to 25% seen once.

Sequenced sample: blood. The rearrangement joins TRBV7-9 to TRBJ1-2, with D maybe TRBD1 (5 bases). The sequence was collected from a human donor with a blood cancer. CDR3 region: CAAGSGYGYTF. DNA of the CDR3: TGTGCCGCAGGGTCGGGCTATGGCTACACCTTC.